The 28 T cell receptor beta chains presented below share a single source sample, sequenced in a study of OX40 agonist ivuxolimab in advanced cancers. The table came from immunoSEQ multiplex PCR; TCRdb's copy has only in-frame clones and leaves some out. Among 35,000 to 45,000 clones listed, 70% to 90% were seen once. Here the sequenced sample was CD4+ or CD8+ T cells sorted from blood, taken in a trial of the OX40 agonist ivuxolimab. Source of these receptors: an adult with an advanced solid tumor such as melanoma, head and neck, liver or kidney cancer.

This sequence joins TRBV7-9 and TRBJ2-7; weak D call: TRBD2 (6 bases). V was cut by 5 bases and J by 5 bases, with 10 bases left in between. The CDR3 runs 12 residues. Germline loops: CDR1 SEHNR, CDR2 FQNEAQ (reference sequence). The CDR3 bases are TGTGCCAGCAGCCCAGGCGGGGACGAGCAGTACTTC. Translated: CASSPGGDEQYF.

The gene calls are TRBV18 and TRBJ1-1; D is ambiguous. V was pared by 2 bases and J by 6 bases, with 13 bases between. Germline assignment: CDR1 KGHSH and CDR2 LQKENI. The CDR3 runs to 14 residues. The CDR3 here is CASSPWPRGPEAFF. For the CDR3, the DNA is TGTGCCAGCTCACCATGGCCACGCGGACCTGAAGCTTTCTTT.

This chain links TRBV25-1 with TRBJ2-7; D not certain. Per the germline V gene, CDR1 is MGHDK and CDR2 is SYGVNS. CDR3 length: 13 amino acids. V dropped 2 bases and J dropped 6 bases, with 11 bases sitting between them. The CDR3 loop reads CASSEGPASEQYV. CDR3 in DNA: TGTGCCAGCAGTGAAGGTCCGGCGAGCGAGCAGTACGTC.

This clone is a singleton in its sample. CDR3 nucleotide sequence: TGTGCCAGCAGCTTAGGACAAGGCCAAAATCAGCCCCAGCATTTT. The encoded protein is CASSLGQGQNQPQHF. The chain couples TRBV7-2 to TRBJ1-5; D is ambiguous. The germline gives CDR1 SGHTA, CDR2 FQGNSA. CDR3 length: 15 amino acids. Deletions cut 1 base from V and 4 bases from J, with 11 bases between.

J is TRBJ2-1 and V is TRBV4-1; D possibly matches TRBD1 or TRBD2 (5 bases each). This CDR3 is 15 amino acids long. The germline V and J ends were trimmed by 0 bases and 10 bases, with 16 bases remaining between them. Germline V gene lookup returns CDR1 MGHRA and CDR2 YSYEKL. DNA for the CDR3: TGCGCCAGCAGCCAAGAAGTCGAGCGCCGGGGCGAGCAGTTCTTC. This encodes CASSQEVERRGEQFF.

The chain employs TRBV6-5 and TRBJ2-7, with D possibly matching TRBD1 (5 bases). Trimming stripped 5 bases from V and 6 bases from J, with 20 bases between. Germline CDR1 is MNHEY and CDR2 is SVGAGI. The CDR3 consists of 15 residues. The CDR3 region has the DNA TGTGCCAGCAGTACCCGGGCAGGGTCCCTCTCCGAGCAGTACGTC. Translating gives CASSTRAGSLSEQYV.

The V and J genes are TRBV27 and TRBJ2-7, with 10 bases matching TRBD1. The CDR3 totals 13 residues. Trimming cost V 8 bases and J 4 bases; bases outside gene matches: 5. Germline V lookup: CDR1 MNHEY, CDR2 SMNVEV (reference sequence). CDR3 coding DNA: TGTGCCAGCCTCTCGGGACAGGGGTACGAGCAGTACTTC. Translated, it gives CASLSGQGYEQYF.

The chain joins TRBV7-2 to TRBJ1-4; weak D call: TRBD1 (5 bases). The CDR3 is 11 amino acids. V was trimmed by 5 bases and J by 12 bases, leaving 10 bases between them. Germline V lookup: CDR1 SGHTA, CDR2 FQGNSA. CDR3 bases: TGTGCCAGCAGCGGGGCTCGGGAACTGTTTTTT. It encodes CASSGARELFF.

The gene calls are TRBV7-2 and TRBJ2-5; 11 bases map to TRBD2. Germline V lookup: CDR1 SGHTA, CDR2 FQGNSA. The CDR3 runs 17 residues. The V segment lost 3 bases and the J segment 5 bases; nucleotides outside the gene matches: 11. The CDR3 sequence: CASSFGLAGGPRETQYF. The CDR3 DNA reads as TGTGCCAGCAGCTTTGGTTTAGCGGGGGGGCCAAGGGAGACCCAGTACTTC.

The chain carries TRBV11-2 and TRBJ2-5; no definite D call. V dropped 0 bases and J dropped 4 bases, with 6 bases sitting between them. The germline gives CDR1 SGHAT, CDR2 FQNNGV. The CDR3 extends over 13 amino acids. The CDR3 bases are TGTGCCAGCAGCTTAGAAGAAATAGAGACCCAGTACTTC. Translation gives CASSLEEIETQYF.

This sequence joins TRBV6-6 and TRBJ1-2, with D possibly TRBD1 on 5 matching bases. Trimming shortened V by 1 base and J by 4 bases, and 16 bases separated the two germline ends. Germline CDR1 is MNHNY and CDR2 is SVGAGI (reference sequence). This CDR3 comprises 16 residues. The CDR3 sequence is CASSYYSGGRSYGYTF. The CDR3 region has the DNA TGTGCCAGCAGTTACTATTCCGGGGGACGGAGCTATGGCTACACCTTC.

The chain carries TRBV27 and TRBJ2-6; D gene ambiguous. V was clipped by 4 bases and J by 2 bases, with 9 bases between them. This CDR3 is built from 15 residues. Germline CDR1 and CDR2: MNHEY and SMNVEV (reference sequence). The CDR3 region is CASSSFVTGANVLTF. CDR3 coding DNA: TGTGCCAGCAGTTCCTTCGTCACTGGGGCCAACGTCCTGACTTTC.

V is TRBV4-3 and J is TRBJ1-1; no clear D. V was clipped by 0 bases and J by 4 bases, with 9 bases between them. CDR1 LGHNA and CDR2 YSLEER come from the germline V gene. The CDR3 totals 14 residues. CDR3 in amino acids: CASSQEGFSTEAFF. DNA of the CDR3: TGCGCCAGCAGCCAAGAGGGATTCAGCACTGAAGCTTTCTTT.

V is TRBV28 and J is TRBJ2-7, with D unresolved. V was pared by 5 bases and J by 1 base, with 12 bases between. Germline V gives CDR1 MDHEN, CDR2 SYDVKM. This CDR3 spans 14 amino acids. CDR3 region: CASSPTWGSYEQYF. The CDR3 nucleotides read TGTGCCAGCAGTCCGACATGGGGATCCTACGAGCAGTACTTC.

This clone has just one count. The chain employs TRBV5-4 and TRBJ2-2, with 8 nucleotides matching TRBD1. Trimming removed 4 bases from V and 2 bases from J; junction bases left unmatched: 4. Germline lookup yields CDR1 SGHNT and CDR2 YYREEE (reference sequence). This CDR3 is built from 15 residues. The chain's CDR3 is CASSPTGANTGELFF. The CDR3 DNA reads TGTGCCAGCAGCCCGACAGGGGCCAACACCGGGGAGCTGTTTTTT.

This sequence joins TRBV2 and TRBJ1-2; perhaps TRBD1 as D (6 bases). CDR3 length: 13 residues. V dropped 4 bases and J dropped 5 bases, with 11 bases sitting between them. The germline gives CDR1 SNHLY, CDR2 FYNNEI. The CDR3 is CASSVGTTYGYTF. In DNA, the CDR3 is TGTGCCAGCAGTGTCGGGACAACTTATGGCTACACCTTC.

The chain recombines TRBV19 with TRBJ1-1, with D possibly matching TRBD1 (6 bases). V was shortened by 3 bases and J by 4 bases, with 12 bases between the two germline ends. Germline values: CDR1 LNHDA, CDR2 SQIVND (reference sequence). The CDR3 contains 14 residues. CDR3 bases: TGTGCCAGTAGTATGAAAGCCAGGGGCACTGAAGCTTTCTTT. Amino acids: CASSMKARGTEAFF.

V gene TRBV2 combines with J gene TRBJ2-3; 12 positions match TRBD2. There are 17 residues in the CDR3. Germline V gene lookup returns CDR1 SNHLY and CDR2 FYNNEI. The J segment lost 0 bases and the V segment lost 5 bases, leaving 6 bases of the junction unmatched. The DNA of the CDR3 is TGTGCCAGCAGTCCCAGGACTAGCGGGGAAAGCACAGATACGCAGTATTTT. Translating it yields CASSPRTSGESTDTQYF.

The chain has TRBV7-6 and TRBJ1-6; D ambiguous. From germline, CDR1 is SGHVS and CDR2 FNYEAQ. CDR3 size: 14 residues. Trimming cost V 1 base and J 5 bases, with 6 bases left between them. DNA for the CDR3: TGTGCCAGCAGCTTAGGGCCGAATAATTCACCCCTCCACTTT. Translated, it gives CASSLGPNNSPLHF.

The chain links TRBV14 to TRBJ2-7; D gene uncertain. V dropped 2 bases and J dropped 3 bases, with 11 bases sitting between them. The CDR3 runs to 14 residues. CDR1 and CDR2 from the germline V gene are SGHDN and FVKESK. CDR3 sequence: CASSQSEAIYEQYV. CDR3 sequence (DNA): TGTGCCAGCAGCCAAAGTGAAGCGATCTACGAGCAGTACGTC.

The chain employs TRBV7-6 and TRBJ2-2; D possibly matches TRBD1 or TRBD2 (5 bases each). Germline V gene sequence: CDR1 SGHVS, CDR2 FNYEAQ. The CDR3 totals 15 residues. The V end lost 4 bases, the J end lost 4 bases, and 13 bases lay between the germline ends. CDR3 in amino acids: CASSSGTGVTGELFF. The CDR3 DNA is TGTGCCAGCAGCTCCGGGACCGGGGTCACCGGGGAGCTGTTTTTT.

V and J are TRBV6-6 and TRBJ2-4, with TRBD2 matching 7 bases. The germline CDR1 and CDR2 sequences are MNHNY and SVGAGI (reference sequence). V was clipped by 2 bases and J by 5 bases; unmatched bases: 6. The CDR3 runs to 15 residues. CDR3 region: CASSYSRGGQNIQYF. CDR3 nucleotide sequence: TGTGCCAGCAGTTACAGCCGGGGAGGGCAAAACATTCAGTACTTC.

This clone has a single count. The chain combines TRBV19 with TRBJ1-1; maybe TRBD1 (5 bases). CDR1 LNHDA and CDR2 SQIVND come from the germline V gene (reference sequence). This CDR3 has 15 residues. The ends were cut back, 7 bases at V and 0 bases at J, with 15 bases in the middle. The CDR3 coding sequence is TGTGCCAGTAAAGGGGAGGCAGGGCTGAACACTGAAGCTTTCTTT. It codes for CASKGEAGLNTEAFF.

The V gene is TRBV7-2, the J gene TRBJ2-3; a weak D match, TRBD2 (5 bases). CDR3 length: 14 residues. The ends were cut back, 5 bases at V and 6 bases at J, with 15 bases in the middle. Germline values: CDR1 SGHTA, CDR2 FQGNSA. CDR3 loop: CASSPTPTRDTQYF. As DNA, the CDR3 is TGTGCCAGCAGCCCCACCCCCACTAGGGATACGCAGTATTTT.

This chain uses TRBV7-9 with TRBJ2-3, with D possibly TRBD1 on 6 matching bases. From germline, CDR1 is SEHNR and CDR2 FQNEAQ (reference sequence). The CDR3 runs 12 residues. The V end lost 3 bases, the J end lost 6 bases, and 7 bases lay between the germline ends. For the CDR3, the DNA is TGTGCCAGCAGCTTGCAGGGGGATACGCAGTATTTT. Its protein is CASSLQGDTQYF. The full variable domain, in which reference TRBV7-9 and TRBJ2-3 provide the parts outside the CDR3, is DTGVSQNPRHKITKRGQNVTFRCDPISEHNRLYWYRQTLGQGPEFLTYFQNEAQLEKSRLLSDRFSAERPKGSFSTLEIQRTEQGDSAMYLCASSLQGDTQYFGPGTRLTVL.

This rearrangement joins TRBV27 to TRBJ2-7, with TRBD1 identical over 9 bases. This CDR3 has 14 amino acids. After removal of 6 bases from V and 1 base from J, the junction contained 4 bases not matched to a gene. Germline CDR1 MNHEY, CDR2 SMNVEV (reference sequence). CDR3 nucleotide sequence: TGTGCCAGCAGCCACGGACAGGGGTCCTACGAGCAGTACGTC. Amino acid sequence: CASSHGQGSYEQYV.

This CDR3 is CASSSLIRTGSYNEQFF. CDR3 sequence (DNA): TGTGCCAGCAGCTCCCTAATACGGACAGGGTCCTACAATGAGCAGTTCTTC. V and J are TRBV5-8 and TRBJ2-1; TRBD1 aligns across 8 bases. The CDR3 contains 17 residues. CDR1 is SGHTS and CDR2 is YDEGEE in the germline V gene. Losses at the gene ends were 3 bases for V and 1 base for J; bases not matched to a gene: 9.

The rearrangement uses TRBV21-1 and TRBJ1-2. TRBV21-1 is given as a pseudogene. The CDR3 is 18 amino acids. In DNA, the CDR3 is TGTGCCAGCAGCAAAGAAGAGGTTGGTGAACGGGGGGATAATGGCTACACCTTC. Translating it yields CASSKEEVGERGDNGYTF.